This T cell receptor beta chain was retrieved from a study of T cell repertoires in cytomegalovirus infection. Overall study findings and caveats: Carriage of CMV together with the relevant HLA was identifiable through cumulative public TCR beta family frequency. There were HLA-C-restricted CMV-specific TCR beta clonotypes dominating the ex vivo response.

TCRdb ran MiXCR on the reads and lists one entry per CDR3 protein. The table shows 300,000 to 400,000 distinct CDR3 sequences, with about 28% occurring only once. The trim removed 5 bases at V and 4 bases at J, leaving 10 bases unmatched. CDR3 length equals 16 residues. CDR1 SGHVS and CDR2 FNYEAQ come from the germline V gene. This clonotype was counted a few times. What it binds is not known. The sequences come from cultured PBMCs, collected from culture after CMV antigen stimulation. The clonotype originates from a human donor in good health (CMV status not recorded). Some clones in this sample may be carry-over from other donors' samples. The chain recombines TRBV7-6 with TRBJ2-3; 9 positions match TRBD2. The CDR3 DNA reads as TGTGCCAGCAGCCTCGGAAGTAGCGGGAGTGCAGATACGCAGTATTTT. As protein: CASSLGSSGSADTQYF.